This T cell receptor (beta chain) was identified in a study of blood T cells in healthy people across ages. With regard to this clonotype: The target antigen is unknown.

Combining a sample-barcoded 5' primer with a J-beta primer mix, a second PCR ran for 7 to 11 cycles. Every single cDNA molecule received a tag from a template-switch adaptor with 12 random nucleotides. TCRdb re-called the 5' RACE reads through MiXCR, storing one row per CDR3 protein. The sample lists roughly 680,000 distinct CDR3 sequences, under 65% occurring once. General study points: Diversity estimates drawn from one million T cells were deemed underestimates. In long-lived donors, naive CD4+ cell counts and diversity exceeded those of aged donors. The recorded TCR beta diversity per million T cells decreased in a roughly linear manner with age.

The receptor was isolated from an elderly woman in good health. The specimen sequenced was blood.

The CDR3, as DNA: TGTGCCAGTAGTATAGATTCTAGCGGGAGTTACAATGAGCAGTTCTTC. Its protein product is CASSIDSSGSYNEQFF. This rearrangement joins TRBV19 to TRBJ2-1; TRBD2 matches at 10 bases. The CDR3 loop spans 16 amino acids. The germline V gene encodes CDR1 LNHDA and CDR2 SQIVND (reference sequence). The V segment lost 0 bases and the J segment 4 bases; nucleotides outside the gene matches: 3.